This T cell receptor (beta chain) derives from a study of cytomegalovirus exposure and HLA in healthy donors (dated by TCRdb to 2016 to 2017). Describing the broader study: According to a later analysis, the approximately 130 validation repertoires were produced on the same platform as the 700 or so repertoires of the first cohort. The study aimed to test whether signatures of past pathogen exposure could be identified by cataloging public T cell receptors. High-throughput TCR immunosequencing, statistical association of individual TCRs with disease status, and machine learning were combined to predict cytomegalovirus infection status. Along with the approximately 650-subject first cohort, a separate validation cohort of more than 90 different subjects was used.

The CDR3 has 13 amino acids, counting the end cysteine and phenylalanine. Of the read, only the CDR3 DNA is kept; its 39 bases are in frame from base 1. CDR1 and CDR2, per the germline V gene, are SGHDT and YYEEEE. V drops 4 bases and J drops 6 bases, leaving 14 bases in between. Libraries were made using the immunoSEQ multiplex PCR assay. Per the authors' processing: A statistical classification framework was built for diagnosing cytomegalovirus status from the catalog of TCR beta chain sequences. TCRdb obtained this table from immuneACCESS and retained in-frame rearrangements with V and J assigned. These tables miss some clones; where compared with another copy, unresolved V genes account for less than half of the shortfall, and the remainder is unexplained. The DNA gave D and trimming, while V, J and clone size come from that table. The sample includes under 50,000 clones, with 94% observed a single time. Around 8% of the sample goes to the ten largest clones.

The donors belonged to the validation cohort of over a hundred subjects, which was separate from the approximately 700-subject first cohort. Overall study outcomes, separate from this receptor: The study listed 164 TCR beta chains as associated with cytomegalovirus. The classifier was reported to diagnose cytomegalovirus status with high specificity and sensitivity in both the original and validation cohorts. A few of the identified cytomegalovirus-associated TCR beta chains were confirmed in vitro to be specific for cytomegalovirus antigens. A later analysis lacked HLA typing for the validation cohort, so it scored co-occurrence in that cohort across all 120 or so repertoires. Most TCR sequences were seen in very few donors, while some public TCRs were found in many individuals. In a later analysis, TCRs clustered in the first cohort were found to also tend to co-occur in the 100 to 150 validation repertoires, with 90% to 95% of cluster scores above 0. The authors suggested that the approach could potentially be generalized to other disease states and immunological phenotypes.

With regard to this clone: The clone's antigen remains unknown. Base qualities are not at hand, and no much larger clone is one base apart.

Sequenced material: PBMCs. This clonotype was sampled from a woman aged 18-29 years in good health and CMV-seropositive. The chain was built from TRBV5-6 and TRBJ2-7, and the D gene may be TRBD1, 6 bases matching. The CDR3 reads as follows: CASSLWTDREQYF. The sequenced DNA is TGTGCCAGCAGCCTTTGGACAGATCGCGAGCAGTACTTC.